This T cell receptor (beta chain) was sequenced during a study of T cells after yellow fever vaccination. Study-level findings and limits: Weaker, the secondary response peaked sooner, at day 5 versus 15. Overlap between CD4 and CD8 compartments was detected for a small share of clonotypes. Among primary-vaccination clones, most reappeared after the booster, at 95% to 96% for CD4 and around 91% for CD8.

The germline gives CDR1 SGHTA, CDR2 FQGTGA. Losses at the gene ends were 5 bases for V and 0 bases for J; bases not matched to a gene: 10. This CDR3 is built from 17 residues. This clonotype was recorded many times. Its specificity is not known. By 5'RACE template switching, TCR cDNA was produced, with a universal primer site and UMIs added in the process. TCRdb re-analysed the 5' RACE reads in MiXCR, keeping a single row per CDR3 protein. The sample includes about 160,000 distinct CDR3 sequences, approximately 6.7% of them seen just once. This TCR was sampled from a young man who received the YFV17D yellow fever vaccine. V is TRBV7-3 and J is TRBJ2-3; 8 nucleotides agree with TRBD1. Sequencing was performed on CD4+ T cells sorted from PBMCs, taken 5 days after the first yellow fever vaccination. The CDR3 region has the DNA TGTGCCAGCAGCAAGTCCCGGGACAGGATTAGCACAGATACGCAGTATTTT. It yields the protein CASSKSRDRISTDTQYF.